This T cell receptor (beta chain) was obtained from a study of cytomegalovirus exposure and HLA in healthy donors. The study, taken as a whole, reports: Relative to equally common others, HLA-associated TCR beta chains showed greater clonal expansion in a later analysis.

Points on this clone: Its cognate antigen is unknown.

Germline V gene lookup returns CDR1 SGHTA and CDR2 FQGTGA. Germline trimming cut 2 bases from V and 9 bases from J; bases unmatched to any gene: 4. The CDR3 totals 14 residues. PCR employed 60 Vbeta and 13 Jbeta primers. Libraries were prepared by immunoSEQ multiplex PCR; TCRdb keeps only in-frame clonotypes and omits some of them. The table has roughly 54,000 clones, roughly four fifths seen once. This TCR came from a man in his fifties or sixties in good health and CMV-seronegative. V and J are TRBV7-3 and TRBJ2-1; 10 nucleotides match TRBD2. The specimen was PBMCs. The DNA of the CDR3 is TGTGCCAGCAGCTTAGGAGTAGCGGGGGGTGAGCAGTTCTTC. Translated: CASSLGVAGGEQFF.